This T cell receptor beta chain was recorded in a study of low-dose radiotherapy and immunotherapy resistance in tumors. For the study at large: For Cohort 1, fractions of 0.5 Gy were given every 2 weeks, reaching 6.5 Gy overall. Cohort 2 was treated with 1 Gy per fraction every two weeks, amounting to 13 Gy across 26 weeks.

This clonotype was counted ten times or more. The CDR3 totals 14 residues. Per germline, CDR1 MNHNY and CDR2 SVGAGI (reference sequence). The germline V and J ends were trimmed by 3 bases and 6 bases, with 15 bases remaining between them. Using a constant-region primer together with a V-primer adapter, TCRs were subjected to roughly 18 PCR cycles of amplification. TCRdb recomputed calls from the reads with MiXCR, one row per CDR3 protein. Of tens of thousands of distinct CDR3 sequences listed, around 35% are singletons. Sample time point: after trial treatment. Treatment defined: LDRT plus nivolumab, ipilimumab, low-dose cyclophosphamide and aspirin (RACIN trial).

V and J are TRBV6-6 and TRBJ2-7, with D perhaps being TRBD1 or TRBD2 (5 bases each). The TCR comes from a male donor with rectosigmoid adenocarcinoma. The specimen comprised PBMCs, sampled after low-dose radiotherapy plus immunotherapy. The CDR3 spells CASSYPPRDVEQYF. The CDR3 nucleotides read TGTGCCAGCAGTTATCCCCCCCGGGACGTCGAGCAGTACTTC.